This T cell receptor beta chain was observed in a study of T cell clusters in autoimmune cytopenias. Study conclusions and caveats: The cluster-lack signature was not seen for secondary cytopenia versus chronic lymphocytic leukemia.

Each sample's input was about 250 ng genomic DNA, some 34,000 genome equivalents. This clonotype is labeled medium-sized based on frequency. Its antigen is undetermined. TRB rearrangements were amplified by touch-down multiplex PCR with mixed TRB-A/B primers. Following a re-call of the multiplex PCR reads, TCRdb has one entry per CDR3 protein and lacks DNA. The sample table sets out about 3,900 distinct CDR3 sequences. The CDR3 consists of 12 residues. Looked up from germline, CDR1 is MNHEY and CDR2 is SVGAGI. The material sequenced was peripheral blood. This TCR was sampled from a human donor with an autoimmune cytopenia or autoimmune hepatitis (not recorded which). This chain joins TRBV6-5 and TRBJ2-3. CDR3 loop: CASSASRSSQYF.